Below are 30 T cell receptor beta chains sequenced from a single sample in a study of graft-versus-host responses after intestinal transplantation. Using immunoSEQ multiplex PCR, the repertoire was profiled, and TCRdb retains in-frame clones only, with some absent. Among tens of thousands of clones, 85% to 95% were seen once, and the ten largest hold 1% to 1.4%. Antigens for these TCRs are unknown. Sequenced material: unstimulated CD8+ T cells sorted from spleen or lymph node cells, taken before transplant. Receptors were obtained from a human donor who was the organ donor for an intestinal transplant.

The chain has TRBV19 and TRBJ2-7, with 9 bases fitting TRBD2. Unmatched junction bases numbered 8, after V lost 5 bases and J lost 3 bases. This CDR3 is built from 15 residues. CDR1 and CDR2 from the germline V gene are LNHDA and SQIVND (reference sequence). The chain's CDR3 is CASSSLAGIFYEQYF. CDR3 nucleotide sequence: TGTGCCAGTAGTTCGCTAGCGGGAATTTTCTACGAGCAGTACTTC.

The chain links TRBV15 to TRBJ2-7; 7 nucleotides agree with TRBD1. In germline, CDR1 is LNHNV, CDR2 YYDKDF (reference sequence). The CDR3 has 14 amino acids. V shed 6 bases, J shed 3 bases, and the junction held 8 bases outside the gene matches. In DNA form, the CDR3 reads TGTGCCACCAGGATGACAGGGACCCACTACGAGCAGTACTTC. It codes for CATRMTGTHYEQYF.

The V gene is TRBV27, the J gene TRBJ1-2, with D possibly TRBD1 on 6 matching bases. The V and J ends lost 6 bases and 7 bases respectively, with 15 bases between them. Per germline, CDR1 MNHEY and CDR2 SMNVEV (reference sequence). The CDR3 is 13 amino acids. The CDR3 reads CASSQTGASGYTF. CDR3 sequence (DNA): TGTGCCAGCAGCCAGACAGGAGCGAGTGGCTACACCTTC.

V and J are TRBV20-1 and TRBJ1-2; no clear D gene. V was pared by 2 bases and J by 5 bases, with 6 bases between. The CDR3 consists of 11 residues. Germline CDR1 is DFQATT and CDR2 is SNEGSKA (reference sequence). This chain's CDR3 is CSARTPYGYTF. As DNA, the CDR3 is TGCAGTGCTAGAACTCCGTATGGCTACACCTTC.

CDR3 residues: CASRDAAYEQYF. The CDR3 nucleotides read TGTGCCAGCAGAGATGCCGCCTACGAGCAGTACTTC. This chain links TRBV7-9 with TRBJ2-5; D gene uncertain. Judging by the DNA end, TRBJ2-7 fits better; the J call may be wrong. The CDR3 covers 12 residues. Germline CDR1 SEHNR, CDR2 FQNEAQ (reference sequence).

The chain combines TRBV29-1 with TRBJ2-1, with TRBD2 matching over 10 bases. V shed 6 bases, J shed 5 bases, and the junction held 7 bases outside the gene matches. Germline-derived CDR1 and CDR2 are SQVTM and ANQGSEA. The CDR3 extends over 14 amino acids. CDR3 sequence (DNA): TGCAGCGTCCAAGGGACTAGCGAGCACAATGAGCAGTTCTTC. It specifies CSVQGTSEHNEQFF.

This chain uses TRBV7-9 with TRBJ2-7; D ambiguous. The CDR3 runs to 13 residues. CDR1 is SEHNR and CDR2 is FQNEAQ in the germline V gene (reference sequence). Trimming took 4 bases from V and 2 from J, leaving 9 bases between them. The DNA for the CDR3 is TGTGCCAGCAGCTCCCAGGCCACCTACGAGCAGTACTTC. It translates to CASSSQATYEQYF.

The chain is built from TRBV7-8 and TRBJ2-5, with 12 bases identical to TRBD2. CDR3 length: 16 amino acids. With V trimmed by 4 bases and J by 5 bases, 8 bases remained unmatched. Germline V gene sequence: CDR1 SGHVS, CDR2 FQNEAQ. CDR3 residues: CASSSLAGGMKETQYF. The CDR3 DNA is TGTGCCAGCAGCTCCCTAGCGGGAGGGATGAAGGAGACCCAGTACTTC.

The V and J genes are TRBV27 and TRBJ2-7; 8 nucleotides agree with TRBD2. After removal of 2 bases from V and 4 bases from J, the junction contained 7 bases not matched to a gene. The V gene's germline CDR1 is MNHEY and CDR2 SMNVEV (reference sequence). The CDR3 consists of 15 residues. The CDR3 DNA is TGTGCCAGCAGTTTACAGGGCGGGAGGCGTTACGAGCAGTACTTC. This codes for CASSLQGGRRYEQYF.

The CDR3 nucleotides read TGTGCCAGCAGCTTAGTTAATAGAGGCCCTGAAGCTTTCTTT. Translating gives CASSLVNRGPEAFF. The chain combines TRBV7-9 with TRBJ1-1; D not certain. The V end was cut by 1 base, the J end by 6 bases, with 12 bases between. Germline V gene data show CDR1 as SEHNR and CDR2 as FQNEAQ (reference sequence). This CDR3 region has 14 residues.

This clone was detected only once. This chain uses TRBV28 with TRBJ2-7; maybe TRBD2 (5 bases). This CDR3 region has 12 residues. Trimming took 6 bases from V and 4 from J, leaving 10 bases between them. Germline V gives CDR1 MDHEN, CDR2 SYDVKM. Here the CDR3 reads CASSLGGYEQYF. The CDR3 DNA reads as TGTGCCAGCAGCCTAGGCGGGTACGAGCAGTACTTC.

The chain uses TRBV28 and TRBJ2-7; D might be TRBD1 (5 bases). This CDR3 comprises 14 residues. V was clipped by 6 bases and J by 0 bases, with 12 bases between them. The germline V gene encodes CDR1 MDHEN and CDR2 SYDVKM. Here the CDR3 reads CASSLSDSSYEQYF. CDR3 nucleotides: TGTGCCAGCAGCCTATCTGACAGCTCCTACGAGCAGTACTTC.

CDR3: CARPGQGSYEQYF. As DNA, the CDR3 is TGCGCCAGGCCGGGACAGGGGTCCTACGAGCAGTACTTC. The rearrangement joins TRBV5-1 to TRBJ2-7; 10 nucleotides line up with TRBD1. V trimming: 8 bases; J trimming: 1 base; junction bases outside the gene matches: 3. Germline V CDR1 and CDR2: SGHRS, YFSETQ. CDR3 length equals 13 residues.

J is TRBJ2-3 and V is TRBV11-2; D is possibly TRBD1 (6 bases). Germline-derived CDR1 and CDR2 are SGHAT and FQNNGV. Trimming left V 8 bases short and J 5 bases short, with 14 bases between. There are 13 residues in the CDR3. The CDR3 DNA reads TGTGCCAGCTCGCCTAGGGGGAGAGATACGCAGTATTTT. This encodes CASSPRGRDTQYF. Based on the CDR3 plus reference TRBV11-2 and TRBJ2-3, the full variable domain is EAGVAQSPRYKIIEKRQSVAFWCNPISGHATLYWYQQILGQGPKLLIQFQNNGVVDDSQLPKDRFSAERLKGVDSTLKIQPAKLEDSAVYLCASSPRGRDTQYFGPGTRLTVL.

V usage is TRBV5-6 and J usage is TRBJ2-1, with a tentative D call TRBD2 (5 bases). V dropped 4 bases and J dropped 0 bases, with 8 bases sitting between them. This CDR3 spans 14 amino acids. The germline V gene has CDR1 SGHDT and CDR2 YYEEEE. The CDR3 protein is CASSEGSSYNEQFF. Here the CDR3 DNA reads TGTGCCAGCAGCGAGGGAAGCTCCTACAATGAGCAGTTCTTC.

The gene calls are TRBV7-9 and TRBJ1-4; the match to TRBD1 covers 9 bases. Germline-derived CDR1 and CDR2 are SEHNR and FQNEAQ (reference sequence). The junction had 8 bases not matched to a gene; V was cut back by 3 bases and J by 0 bases. CDR3 length equals 18 residues. Written as DNA, the CDR3 is TGTGCCAGCAGCTTGCCACCGGGACAGGGTGCAACTAATGAAAAACTGTTTTTT. Its translation is CASSLPPGQGATNEKLFF.

CDR3 loop: CSVAPPTDFHEQFF. DNA for the CDR3: TGCAGCGTTGCTCCACCCACAGATTTCCATGAGCAGTTCTTC. The chain uses TRBV29-1 and TRBJ2-1; the D is unclear. V shed 4 bases and J shed 8 bases, with 18 bases lying between them. The CDR3 loop spans 14 amino acids. Germline V lookup: CDR1 SQVTM, CDR2 ANQGSEA.

V is TRBV7-9 and J is TRBJ2-7; 8 nucleotides align to TRBD1. The germline CDR1 and CDR2 sequences are SEHNR and FQNEAQ (reference sequence). The ends lost 3 bases at V and 4 bases at J; junction bases unmatched: 5. This CDR3 comprises 14 residues. The CDR3 DNA sequence: TGTGCCAGCAGCTTTGGGGACAGGACATACGAGCAGTACTTC. It codes for CASSFGDRTYEQYF.

This rearrangement joins TRBV4-1 to TRBJ1-2; D might be TRBD1 (5 bases). Trimming took off 1 base at V and 3 bases at J, with 9 bases between the two ends. The CDR3 totals 14 residues. In germline, CDR1 is MGHRA, CDR2 YSYEKL. As DNA, the CDR3 is TGCGCCAGCAGCCAAGTCTCAGGGCACTATGGCTACACCTTC. This encodes CASSQVSGHYGYTF.

CDR3 sequence reads: CASSQGHSNNNEQFF. CDR3 DNA sequence: TGCGCCAGCAGCCAAGGACACTCAAACAACAATGAGCAGTTCTTC. V usage is TRBV4-3 and J usage is TRBJ2-1; the D is unclear. Per germline, CDR1 LGHNA and CDR2 YSLEER. Trimming stripped 1 base from V and 5 bases from J, with 12 bases between. This CDR3 contains 15 residues.

The genes are TRBV10-3 and TRBJ2-7, with 10 bases matching TRBD1. V shed 8 bases and J 6 bases; nucleotides not matched to a gene: 7. The germline V gene encodes CDR1 ENHRY and CDR2 SYGVKD. The CDR3 is 13 amino acids. The CDR3 sequence is CAICETGGFEQYF. The CDR3 DNA reads as TGTGCCATCTGCGAGACAGGGGGCTTCGAGCAGTACTTC.

The chain uses TRBV10-3 and TRBJ2-7; the match to TRBD1 covers 7 bases. The CDR3 extends over 15 amino acids. CDR1 ENHRY and CDR2 SYGVKD come from the germline V gene. Losses at the gene ends were 6 bases for V and 0 bases for J; bases not matched to a gene: 8. The CDR3 here is CAISAGTENSYEQYF. In DNA form, the CDR3 reads TGTGCCATCAGCGCCGGGACAGAAAACTCCTACGAGCAGTACTTC.

This sequence joins TRBV6-4 and TRBJ2-1, with D possibly being TRBD2 (6 bases). This CDR3 has 16 residues. Germline V lookup: CDR1 MRHNA, CDR2 SNTAGT. V lost 3 bases and J 0 bases, leaving 12 bases between the germline ends. The CDR3 reads CASSDSGGASYNEQFF. The CDR3 bases are TGTGCCAGCAGTGATTCCGGGGGTGCCTCCTACAATGAGCAGTTCTTC.

The chain joins TRBV2 to TRBJ2-2, with 7 bases fitting TRBD1. The CDR3 is made up of 14 amino acids. J gave up 4 bases and V 6 bases, and 5 bases lay outside the gene matches. Germline CDR1 SNHLY, CDR2 FYNNEI. The CDR3 sequence: CASRRTGTTGELFF. CDR3 in DNA: TGTGCCAGCAGGAGGACAGGAACCACCGGGGAGCTGTTTTTT.

This chain connects TRBV6-5 to TRBJ2-3; the match to TRBD1 covers 7 bases. The CDR3 loop spans 14 amino acids. Germline V gene sequence: CDR1 MNHEY, CDR2 SVGAGI. Trimming took 2 bases from V and 4 from J; bases not matched to a gene: 3. CDR3 amino acids: CASSYGQGADTQYF. The CDR3 DNA reads as TGTGCCAGCAGTTACGGGCAGGGGGCAGATACGCAGTATTTT.

The chain carries TRBV27 and TRBJ1-2, with 8 positions matching TRBD1. With 5 bases clipped from V and 4 bases from J, the junction kept 18 bases outside the gene matches. The CDR3 loop spans 18 amino acids. Germline CDR1 is MNHEY and CDR2 is SMNVEV (reference sequence). CDR3 nucleotide sequence: TGTGCCAGCAGTCCGAGGACAGGGCGGAGTGGGCTCGTCTATGGCTACACCTTC. Its protein product is CASSPRTGRSGLVYGYTF.

V and J are TRBV6-5 and TRBJ2-7; possible D gene TRBD1, 5 bases. The V gene lost 3 bases and the J gene lost 0 bases, with 9 bases spanning the gap. Germline V gene lookup returns CDR1 MNHEY and CDR2 SVGAGI. The CDR3 sequence is 14 residues long. The CDR3 DNA is TGTGCCAGCAGTTATTCGCAGGGCTCCTACGAGCAGTACTTC. Its translation is CASSYSQGSYEQYF.

J is TRBJ1-2 and V is TRBV4-1, with TRBD1 matching over 7 bases. The V gene end was trimmed by 4 bases and the J gene end by 4 bases; junction bases not matched to a gene: 3. Germline values: CDR1 MGHRA, CDR2 YSYEKL. The CDR3 is 13 residues long. Written as DNA, the CDR3 is TGCGCCAGCAGCCGGGGACAGTTCTATGGCTACACCTTC. Protein sequence: CASSRGQFYGYTF.

CDR3 nucleotides: TGCGCCAGTAGAGGGACACCGGTATCTCAGCCCCAGCATTTT. Its translation: CASRGTPVSQPQHF. The J gene is TRBJ1-5, the V gene TRBV10-1, with D perhaps TRBD1 (6 bases). Germline V gives CDR1 WNHNN, CDR2 SYGVQD (reference sequence). The CDR3 extends over 14 amino acids. V lost 9 bases and J 6 bases, leaving 18 bases between the germline ends.

This chain joins TRBV28 and TRBJ2-6, with D perhaps TRBD1 (6 bases). With 6 bases removed from V and 0 bases from J, the gap between germline ends came to 12 bases. Germline CDR1 is MDHEN and CDR2 is SYDVKM. The CDR3 has 16 amino acids. CDR3 nucleotides: TGTGCCAGCAGCGGGACACCTGGCTCTGGGGCCAACGTCCTGACTTTC. Translation gives CASSGTPGSGANVLTF.